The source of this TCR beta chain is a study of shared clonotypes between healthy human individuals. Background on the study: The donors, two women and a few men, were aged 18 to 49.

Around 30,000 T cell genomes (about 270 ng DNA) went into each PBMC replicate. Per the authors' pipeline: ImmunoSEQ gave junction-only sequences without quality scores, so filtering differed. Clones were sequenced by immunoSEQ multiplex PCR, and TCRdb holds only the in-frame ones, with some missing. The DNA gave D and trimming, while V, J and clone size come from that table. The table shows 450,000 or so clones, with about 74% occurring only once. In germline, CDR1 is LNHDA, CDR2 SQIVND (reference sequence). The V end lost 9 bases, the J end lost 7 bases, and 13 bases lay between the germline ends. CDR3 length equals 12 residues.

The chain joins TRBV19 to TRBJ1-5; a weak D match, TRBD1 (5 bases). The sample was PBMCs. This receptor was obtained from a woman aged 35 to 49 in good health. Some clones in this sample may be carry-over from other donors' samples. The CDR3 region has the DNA TGTGCCAGCACAGGACTAGAACAGCCCCAGCATTTT. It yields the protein CASTGLEQPQHF.